This T cell receptor beta chain originates from a study of beta chain features in type 1 diabetes. Study summary: The examined sorted cells totaled fewer than 110,000,000 across samples. General observations from the study: Within each of all four CD4+ subsets, Type 1 diabetes patients had TCRB CDR3s that were moderately but significantly shorter.

Every bit of the isolated RNA underwent reverse transcription, so sequencing read expressed TCRB transcripts. Sequencing used immunoSEQ multiplex PCR; TCRdb keeps in-frame clones, though not all of them. Of approximately 26,000 clones detected, about two thirds appear once; the ten largest clones hold 2.4%. As concerns this clone: As yet, its antigen is unknown.

After removal of 2 bases from V and 3 bases from J, the junction contained 6 bases not matched to a gene. Germline assignment: CDR1 MNHEY and CDR2 SVGAGI. The CDR3 consists of 15 residues. This clonotype originated in a woman aged 30 to 39 with type 1 diabetes. Material: Tregs from blood. The chain employs TRBV6-5 and TRBJ1-1, with 7 bases that match TRBD1. For the CDR3, the DNA is TGTGCCAGCAGTTACGAACCAAGGGGGCACACTGAAGCTTTCTTT. Protein product: CASSYEPRGHTEAFF.